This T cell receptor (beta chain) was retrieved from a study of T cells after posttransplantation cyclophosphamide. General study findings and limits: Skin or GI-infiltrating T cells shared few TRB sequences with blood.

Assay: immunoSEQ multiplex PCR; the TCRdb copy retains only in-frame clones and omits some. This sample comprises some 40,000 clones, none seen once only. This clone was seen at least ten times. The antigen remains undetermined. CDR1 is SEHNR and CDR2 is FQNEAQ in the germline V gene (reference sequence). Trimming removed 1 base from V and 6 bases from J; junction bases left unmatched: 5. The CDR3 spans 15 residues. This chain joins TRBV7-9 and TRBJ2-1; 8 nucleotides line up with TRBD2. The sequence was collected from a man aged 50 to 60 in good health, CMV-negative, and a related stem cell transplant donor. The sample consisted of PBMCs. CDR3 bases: TGTGCCAGCAGCTTAGGCGGGAGGAGAGGCAATGAGCAGTTCTTC. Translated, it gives CASSLGGRRGNEQFF.